Listed below are T cell receptor beta chains from one sample, sequenced in a study of T cell changes during pregnancy in multiple sclerosis. Repertoires were generated with immunoSEQ multiplex PCR, while TCRdb's copy carries only in-frame clones and drops some. The sample lists 20,000 to 25,000 clones, approximately 90% occurring once. The source material was CD4+ T cells from peripheral blood mononuclear cells, sampled in the third trimester of pregnancy. These TCRs come from a female donor with multiple sclerosis, enrolled in a pregnancy study. The CDR3 runs from the conserved cysteine through the conserved F or W. Each record gives: J gene, D gene, clone size, V gene, CDR3 protein, CDR3 DNA. D genes are given only for firm matches. Clone size is given for some rows only: seen once, a few or many times, or a class if the clone is expanded.

j_call: TRBJ2-3; d_call: .; clone_size: .; v_call: TRBV9; cdr3_aa: CASSVAPYSSTDTQYF; cdr3_nt: TGTGCCAGCAGCGTAGCTCCATACTCTAGCACAGATACGCAGTATTTT
j_call: TRBJ2-1; d_call: .; clone_size: .; v_call: TRBV7-3; cdr3_aa: CASSPRGSSYNEQFF; cdr3_nt: TGTGCCAGCAGCCCTCGAGGGAGCTCCTACAATGAGCAGTTCTTC
j_call: TRBJ2-5; d_call: TRBD2; clone_size: .; v_call: TRBV12-5; cdr3_aa: CASGLVRIAGGETQYF; cdr3_nt: TGTGCTAGTGGTTTGGTACGGATAGCGGGGGGGGAGACCCAGTACTTC
j_call: TRBJ1-1; d_call: .; clone_size: .; v_call: TRBV18; cdr3_aa: CASSPPSAGNTEAFF; cdr3_nt: TGTGCCAGCTCACCACCGTCAGCAGGGAACACTGAAGCTTTCTTT
j_call: TRBJ1-1; d_call: .; clone_size: .; v_call: TRBV6-5; cdr3_aa: CASSYTQGTEAFF; cdr3_nt: TGTGCCAGCAGTTACACCCAGGGGACTGAAGCTTTCTTT
j_call: TRBJ1-2; d_call: .; clone_size: .; v_call: TRBV7-2; cdr3_aa: CASTTGINYGYTF; cdr3_nt: TGTGCCAGCACCACAGGGATTAACTATGGCTACACCTTC
j_call: TRBJ1-2; d_call: TRBD1; clone_size: .; v_call: TRBV28; cdr3_aa: CASSLTGVSYGYTF; cdr3_nt: TGTGCCAGCAGTTTAACAGGGGTCAGCTATGGCTACACCTTC
j_call: TRBJ2-3; d_call: .; clone_size: .; v_call: TRBV2; cdr3_aa: CASSVFGLHTDTQYF; cdr3_nt: TGTGCCAGCAGTGTATTTGGGCTACACACAGATACGCAGTATTTT
j_call: TRBJ1-2; d_call: TRBD1; clone_size: .; v_call: TRBV18; cdr3_aa: CASSSTGNGYTF; cdr3_nt: TGTGCCAGCTCGTCGACAGGGAATGGCTACACCTTC
j_call: TRBJ2-3; d_call: .; clone_size: .; v_call: TRBV12-5; cdr3_aa: CASGLWAADTQYF; cdr3_nt: TGTGCTAGTGGTTTGTGGGCTGCAGATACGCAGTATTTT
j_call: TRBJ2-5; d_call: TRBD2; clone_size: .; v_call: TRBV15; cdr3_aa: CATSRALAGGGETQYF; cdr3_nt: TGTGCCACCAGCAGAGCACTAGCGGGGGGCGGGGAGACCCAGTACTTC
j_call: TRBJ1-2; d_call: TRBD1; clone_size: .; v_call: TRBV2; cdr3_aa: CASRSGTVYGYTF; cdr3_nt: TGTGCCAGCAGGTCCGGGACAGTCTATGGCTACACCTTC
j_call: TRBJ2-7; d_call: TRBD1; clone_size: .; v_call: TRBV18; cdr3_aa: CASSPPGTGRYEQYF; cdr3_nt: TGTGCCAGCTCACCCCCCGGGACAGGGCGGTACGAGCAGTACTTC
j_call: TRBJ2-7; d_call: .; clone_size: .; v_call: TRBV2; cdr3_aa: CASSLAVNYEQYF; cdr3_nt: TGTGCCAGCAGTTTGGCAGTCAACTACGAGCAGTACTTC
j_call: TRBJ1-1; d_call: .; clone_size: once; v_call: TRBV7-2; cdr3_aa: CASSFTVSTEAFF; cdr3_nt: TGTGCCAGCAGCTTTACGGTTTCCACTGAAGCTTTCTTT
j_call: TRBJ2-2; d_call: .; clone_size: .; v_call: TRBV5-1; cdr3_aa: CASSPRTAYTGELFF; cdr3_nt: TGCGCCAGCAGCCCTCGGACAGCCTACACCGGGGAGCTGTTTTTT
j_call: TRBJ1-2; d_call: TRBD1; clone_size: .; v_call: TRBV9; cdr3_aa: CASNKGTAANYGYTF; cdr3_nt: TGTGCCAGCAACAAAGGGACAGCCGCTAACTATGGCTACACCTTC
j_call: TRBJ1-2; d_call: .; clone_size: .; v_call: TRBV5-1; cdr3_aa: CASSLAGTYSYGYTF; cdr3_nt: TGCGCCAGCAGCTTGGCCGGTACTTACTCCTATGGCTACACCTTC
j_call: TRBJ2-1; d_call: TRBD2; clone_size: .; v_call: TRBV4-2; cdr3_aa: CASSQVGGGAYNEQFF; cdr3_nt: TGTGCCAGCAGCCAAGTGGGCGGGGGGGCCTACAATGAGCAGTTCTTC
j_call: TRBJ2-2; d_call: .; clone_size: .; v_call: TRBV7-2; cdr3_aa: CASSKDSNTGELFF; cdr3_nt: TGTGCCAGCAGCAAGGACTCGAACACCGGGGAGCTGTTTTTT
j_call: TRBJ2-5; d_call: .; clone_size: once; v_call: TRBV6-1; cdr3_aa: CASSEVHRAAGETQYF; cdr3_nt: TGTGCCAGCAGTGAAGTACACAGGGCTGCAGGAGAGACCCAGTACTTC
j_call: TRBJ2-7; d_call: TRBD1; clone_size: .; v_call: TRBV20-1; cdr3_aa: CSAWDSPEQYF; cdr3_nt: TGCAGTGCTTGGGACAGTCCCGAGCAGTACTTC
j_call: TRBJ1-1; d_call: .; clone_size: .; v_call: TRBV6-5; cdr3_aa: CASSFDPETEAFF; cdr3_nt: TGTGCCAGCAGTTTCGACCCGGAGACTGAAGCTTTCTTT
j_call: TRBJ1-4; d_call: .; clone_size: .; v_call: TRBV5-1; cdr3_aa: CASSLVPGTSTNEKLFF; cdr3_nt: TGCGCCAGCAGCTTGGTACCGGGGACATCAACTAATGAAAAACTGTTTTTT
j_call: TRBJ2-7; d_call: .; clone_size: once; v_call: TRBV7-2; cdr3_aa: CASSLATRGPYEQYF; cdr3_nt: TGTGCCAGCAGCTTAGCGACTAGGGGTCCCTACGAGCAGTACTTC
j_call: TRBJ2-3; d_call: .; clone_size: .; v_call: TRBV5-1; cdr3_aa: CASSLVASGTDTQYF; cdr3_nt: TGCGCCAGCAGCTTGGTGGCTAGCGGCACAGATACGCAGTATTTT
j_call: TRBJ2-4; d_call: TRBD1; clone_size: .; v_call: TRBV4-3; cdr3_aa: CASSLTLPGQGAFIQYF; cdr3_nt: TGCGCCAGCAGCCTTACACTCCCGGGACAGGGGGCGTTCATTCAGTACTTC
j_call: TRBJ2-1; d_call: .; clone_size: .; v_call: TRBV19; cdr3_aa: CASSKTGTEGDEQFF; cdr3_nt: TGTGCCAGTAGTAAGACAGGCACCGAGGGAGATGAGCAGTTCTTC
j_call: TRBJ1-2; d_call: .; clone_size: .; v_call: TRBV7-2; cdr3_aa: CASSSGSNYGYTF; cdr3_nt: TGTGCCAGCAGCTCAGGTTCTAACTATGGCTACACCTTC
j_call: TRBJ2-3; d_call: TRBD2; clone_size: .; v_call: TRBV2; cdr3_aa: CASSATNRLAGTQYF; cdr3_nt: TGTGCCAGCAGTGCTACCAACAGACTAGCTGGTACGCAGTATTTT
j_call: TRBJ2-5; d_call: TRBD1; clone_size: .; v_call: TRBV2; cdr3_aa: CASSAQTGTVETQYF; cdr3_nt: TGTGCCAGCAGTGCCCAGACAGGGACGGTAGAGACCCAGTACTTC
j_call: TRBJ1-5; d_call: .; clone_size: .; v_call: TRBV5-1; cdr3_aa: CASSSLPGRGQPQHF; cdr3_nt: TGCGCCAGCAGCTCGTTGCCAGGGAGGGGTCAGCCCCAGCATTTT
j_call: TRBJ1-1; d_call: .; clone_size: few; v_call: TRBV4-2; cdr3_aa: CASSQVWNTEAFF; cdr3_nt: TGTGCCAGCAGCCAAGTATGGAACACTGAAGCTTTCTTT
j_call: TRBJ1-3; d_call: .; clone_size: .; v_call: TRBV5-1; cdr3_aa: CASSVTIGGGNTIYF; cdr3_nt: TGCGCCAGCAGCGTCACGATCGGCGGAGGAAACACCATATATTTT
j_call: TRBJ2-1; d_call: .; clone_size: once; v_call: TRBV7-3; cdr3_aa: CASSLGASVYNEQFF; cdr3_nt: TGTGCCAGCAGCTTAGGGGCTAGCGTTTACAATGAGCAGTTCTTC
j_call: TRBJ1-1; d_call: TRBD1; clone_size: .; v_call: TRBV5-6; cdr3_aa: CASSQLDRANTEAFF; cdr3_nt: TGTGCCAGCAGCCAACTTGACAGGGCGAACACTGAAGCTTTCTTT
j_call: TRBJ1-2; d_call: .; clone_size: .; v_call: TRBV19; cdr3_aa: CASSTRGKENGYTF; cdr3_nt: TGTGCCAGTAGTACTCGGGGTAAGGAAAATGGCTACACCTTC
j_call: TRBJ2-7; d_call: TRBD1; clone_size: .; v_call: TRBV28; cdr3_aa: CASSLTGGEQYF; cdr3_nt: TGTGCCAGCAGCCTGACAGGGGGCGAGCAGTACTTC
j_call: TRBJ2-6; d_call: .; clone_size: once; v_call: TRBV7-8; cdr3_aa: CASSGAAGANVLTF; cdr3_nt: TGTGCCAGCAGCGGAGCGGCTGGGGCCAACGTCCTGACTTTC
j_call: TRBJ1-2; d_call: TRBD1; clone_size: .; v_call: TRBV6-5; cdr3_aa: CASSYPGDRVGYTF; cdr3_nt: TGTGCCAGCAGTTACCCGGGGGACAGGGTTGGCTACACCTTC
j_call: TRBJ2-3; d_call: .; clone_size: .; v_call: TRBV20-1; cdr3_aa: CSANRADTQYF; cdr3_nt: TGCAGTGCCAACAGGGCAGATACGCAGTATTTT
j_call: TRBJ1-2; d_call: .; clone_size: .; v_call: TRBV19; cdr3_aa: CASSIPGFGYTF; cdr3_nt: TGTGCCAGTAGTATACCGGGGTTTGGCTACACCTTC
j_call: TRBJ2-7; d_call: TRBD2; clone_size: .; v_call: TRBV11-3; cdr3_aa: CASSLRVRAGEAYEQYF; cdr3_nt: TGTGCCAGCAGCTTACGCGTCCGCGCGGGGGAAGCCTACGAGCAGTACTTC
j_call: TRBJ2-1; d_call: TRBD1; clone_size: .; v_call: TRBV6-1; cdr3_aa: CASNQGATATNEQFF; cdr3_nt: TGTGCCAGCAACCAGGGGGCAACGGCAACTAATGAGCAGTTCTTC
j_call: TRBJ2-7; d_call: TRBD2; clone_size: .; v_call: TRBV30; cdr3_aa: CAWSPGRAYEQYF; cdr3_nt: TGTGCCTGGAGTCCAGGGAGGGCCTACGAGCAGTACTTC
j_call: TRBJ1-1; d_call: .; clone_size: .; v_call: TRBV5-1; cdr3_aa: CASSLPGTNTEAFF; cdr3_nt: TGCGCCAGCAGCTTGCCAGGGACAAACACTGAAGCTTTCTTT
j_call: TRBJ2-1; d_call: .; clone_size: .; v_call: TRBV9; cdr3_aa: CASSLGSSSYNEQFF; cdr3_nt: TGTGCCAGCAGCCTGGGGAGTAGCTCCTACAATGAGCAGTTCTTC
j_call: TRBJ2-5; d_call: TRBD1; clone_size: .; v_call: TRBV6-5; cdr3_aa: CASRPDRDQETQYF; cdr3_nt: TGTGCCAGCAGGCCCGACAGGGACCAAGAGACCCAGTACTTC
j_call: TRBJ1-1; d_call: .; clone_size: .; v_call: TRBV5-6; cdr3_aa: CASSVSGVGAFF; cdr3_nt: TGTGCCAGCAGCGTCTCCGGGGTCGGAGCTTTCTTT
j_call: TRBJ2-2; d_call: .; clone_size: .; v_call: TRBV4-3; cdr3_aa: CASSQGPWGRELFF; cdr3_nt: TGCGCCAGCAGCCAAGGACCGTGGGGGCGGGAGCTGTTTTTT
j_call: TRBJ1-1; d_call: .; clone_size: .; v_call: TRBV7-3; cdr3_aa: CASSGDGNTEAFF; cdr3_nt: TGTGCCAGCAGCGGAGACGGGAACACTGAAGCTTTCTTT